This T cell receptor (beta chain) was identified in a study of blood T cell repertoires in COVID-19 (dated by TCRdb to the early 2020s). For the study in its entirety: The collaborator samples originated in the United States, Italy and Spain and spanned the acute and convalescent phases of COVID-19. The prospective study material was composed of cDNA or gDNA derived from T cells, B-cell-depleted T cells, or PBMCs. Subjects who had been exposed to COVID-19, were actively infected with it, or had recovered from it provided the deeply sampled blood TCRbeta repertoires that made up the dataset. The repertoires were released in a freely available public database intended as a resource for research on the immune response to SARS-CoV-2. The samples were drawn from the first 160 participants of the ongoing ImmuneRACE study and from some 1,300 subjects provided by 6 global collaborators. Sample metadata almost always included a de-identified subject ID, COVID-19 status, age in years and sex. Where available, HLA class I and class II types were taken from metadata supplied by the sample provider and were not determined by assay-based typing. Beyond this particular receptor, the publication reports: The amount of clinical and demographic metadata varied by source and participant and was provided uncurated.

Note on this clone: Its antigen is currently not known. It has no much larger one-base neighbor in the sample; base qualities were not kept.

Each collaborating institution followed its own protocols to collect whole blood in K2EDTA tubes. For TCRbeta analysis, collaborators shipped samples in one of three forms: frozen whole blood, isolated PBMCs, or DNA extracted from either of those sample types. TCRbeta CDR3 regions were amplified from genomic DNA by means of the immunoSEQ Assay, a bias-controlled multiplex PCR. The published analysis was carried out like this. The number of nucleated cells in each sample was estimated by amplification of reference gene primers within the assay. Sequence reads were collapsed and filtered to measure the absolute abundance of every unique TCRbeta CDR3 rearrangement. For each sample, productive Simpson clonality was calculated by taking the square root of Simpson's diversity index across productive rearrangements. Entries here come from immuneACCESS through TCRdb and include only in-frame sequences with V and J called. Some clones fail to appear in such tables; in the studies checked, an unresolved V gene covers under half of the shortfall, and the cause of the remainder is unknown. The D gene and trimming were derived from the DNA, and the V and J assignments and clone size from that table. The sample table shows under 200,000 clones, and roughly four fifths are seen once. Jointly, the top ten make up approximately 10% of the sample.

The CDR3 has 16 amino acids, counting the end cysteine and phenylalanine. Only the CDR3 DNA is retained, 48 bases long and in frame from the first base. Reading the germline V gene gives CDR1 MGHRA and CDR2 YSYEKL. The trim is 2 bases for V and 0 bases for J, with a gap of 13 bases between the germline ends. Sequencing was performed on peripheral blood. The rearrangement joined TRBV4-1 to TRBJ1-2; the D gene is unclear. This clonotype was obtained from a man in his 70s with active or convalescent COVID-19. In nucleotide form, the sequence is TGCGCCAGCAGCCAACCCAAGGAGGGAACTAACTATGGCTACACCTTC. It encodes CASSQPKEGTNYGYTF.